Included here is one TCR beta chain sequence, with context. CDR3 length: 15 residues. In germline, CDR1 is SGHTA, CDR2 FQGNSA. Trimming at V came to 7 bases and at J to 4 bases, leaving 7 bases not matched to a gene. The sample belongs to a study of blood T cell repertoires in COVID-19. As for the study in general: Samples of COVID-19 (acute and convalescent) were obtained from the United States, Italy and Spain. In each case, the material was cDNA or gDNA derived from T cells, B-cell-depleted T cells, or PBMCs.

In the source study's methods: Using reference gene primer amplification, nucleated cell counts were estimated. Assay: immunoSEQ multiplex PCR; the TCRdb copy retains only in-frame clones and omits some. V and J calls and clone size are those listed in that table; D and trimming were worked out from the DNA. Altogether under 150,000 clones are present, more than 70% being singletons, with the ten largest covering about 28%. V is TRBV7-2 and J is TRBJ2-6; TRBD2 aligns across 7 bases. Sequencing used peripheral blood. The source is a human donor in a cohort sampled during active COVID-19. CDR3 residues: CASTLPGRGANVLTF. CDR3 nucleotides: TGTGCCAGCACTCTCCCCGGGAGGGGGGCCAACGTCCTGACTTTC.